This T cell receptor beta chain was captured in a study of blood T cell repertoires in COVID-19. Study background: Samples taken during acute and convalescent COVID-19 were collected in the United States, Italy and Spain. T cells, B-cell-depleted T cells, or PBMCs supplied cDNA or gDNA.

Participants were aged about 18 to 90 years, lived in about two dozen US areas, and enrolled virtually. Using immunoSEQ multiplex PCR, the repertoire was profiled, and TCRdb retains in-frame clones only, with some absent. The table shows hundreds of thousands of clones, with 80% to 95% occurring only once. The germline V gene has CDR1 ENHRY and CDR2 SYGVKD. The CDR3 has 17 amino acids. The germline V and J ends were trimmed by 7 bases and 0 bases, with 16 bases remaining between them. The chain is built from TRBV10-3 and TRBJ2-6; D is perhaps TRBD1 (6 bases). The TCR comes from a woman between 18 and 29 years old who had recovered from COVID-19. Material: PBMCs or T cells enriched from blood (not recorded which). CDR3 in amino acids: CAITPQGLSSGANVLTF. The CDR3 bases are TGTGCCATCACCCCCCAGGGGTTAAGCTCTGGGGCCAACGTCCTGACTTTC.